This is a list of T cell receptor beta chains from one sample in a study of CD8 T cells in Susac syndrome. One entry per CDR3 protein results from TCRdb running MiXCR on the immunoSEQ multiplex PCR reads. The sample has some 96,000 distinct CDR3 sequences, 95% seen once. The sequenced sample consisted of CD8+ T cells from PBMCs. Receptors originate from a human donor with Susac syndrome. The CDR3 runs from the conserved cysteine through the conserved F or W. The D gene is left open where the match is weak. A row's size may be missing; if present it is once, few, many or a size class.

TRBJ1-6 14 TRBD1 . TRBV3-1 TGTGCCACCGGGACAGGGGGGACTAATTCACCCCTCCACTTT CATGTGGTNSPLHF
TRBJ2-5 11 . . TRBV5-1 TGCGCCAGCAGCTTTGGGGGAGCCCAGTACTTC CASSFGGAQYF
TRBJ1-2 14 . once TRBV20-1 TGCAGTGCTAGAGATCAGCGGACCAACTATGGCTACACCTTC CSARDQRTNYGYTF
TRBJ1-1 14 . . TRBV24-1 TGTGCCTCCCCGACAGGCCGCATGAACACTGAAGCTTTCTTT CASPTGRMNTEAFF
TRBJ2-3 11 . . TRBV29-1 TGCAGCGTTGGAGTTTCGGATACGCAGTATTTT CSVGVSDTQYF
TRBJ2-5 15 . . TRBV15 TGTGCCACCAGCAGAGATGAGGCCCCCAAAGAGACCCAGTACTTC CATSRDEAPKETQYF
TRBJ2-2 16 TRBD2 . TRBV7-8 TGTGCCAGCAGGCGGGGCGGGGGGGTGAACACCGGGGAGCTGTTTTTT CASRRGGGVNTGELFF
TRBJ2-1 14 . . TRBV29-1 TGCAGCGCCGGGGACTTCGACTCCTACAATGAGCAGTTCTTC CSAGDFDSYNEQFF
TRBJ1-1 13 . . TRBV5-1 TGCGCCAGCAGGATAGAGCTGAACACTGAAGCTTTCTTT CASRIELNTEAFF
TRBJ2-7 14 . . TRBV14 TGTGCCAGCAGCCTATCCGGCCGACTAGGGGAGCAGTACTTC CASSLSGRLGEQYF
TRBJ2-7 11 . . TRBV6-2/TRBV6-3 TGTGCCAGCTGGGAAACCGGGACATTATTCTTC CASWETGTLFF
TRBJ2-1 14 . . TRBV29-1 TGCAGCGCCACAAGCGGACGAGCATACAATGAGCAGTTCTTC CSATSGRAYNEQFF
TRBJ2-7 12 . . TRBV29-1 TGCAGCGTTGAGATAGGCTCCTACGAGCAGTACTTC CSVEIGSYEQYF
TRBJ1-3 15 . . TRBV6-5 TGTGCCAGCAGTGGGGTCGCCTACTCTGGAAACACCATATATTTT CASSGVAYSGNTIYF
TRBJ1-4 15 TRBD1 . TRBV4-1 TGCGCCAGCAGGCAACAGGGGGCAACTAATGAAAAACTGTTTTTT CASRQQGATNEKLFF
TRBJ2-1 13 . . TRBV5-1 TGCGCCAGCAGCCCAACCGAGGAGGGAGAGCAGTTCTTC CASSPTEEGEQFF
TRBJ2-3 14 TRBD2 . TRBV6-4 TGTGCCACACGTAGCGGGAGGGATGGAGATACGCAGTATTTT CATRSGRDGDTQYF
TRBJ2-3 14 . . TRBV14 TGTGCCAGCAGCCAAGCGGGTTTCGCAGATACGCAGTATTTT CASSQAGFADTQYF
TRBJ1-1 14 . . TRBV9 TGTGCCAGCAGCGCGGAACAGGGGAACACTGAAGCTTTCTTT CASSAEQGNTEAFF
TRBJ2-5 14 . . TRBV7-8 TGTGCCAGCAGCTTCCTTCTGGACCAAGAGACCCAGTACTTC CASSFLLDQETQYF
TRBJ2-1 11 . . TRBV20-1 TGCAGTGCTAATAGCAGAAATGAGCAGTTCTTC CSANSRNEQFF
TRBJ2-1 13 . . TRBV27 TGTGCCAGCAGTTTCCTTACTAGGAATGAGCAGTTCTTC CASSFLTRNEQFF
TRBJ2-6 19 . . TRBV11-2 TGTGCCAGCAGCTTAGAGGTCGCACCCCTGAGCTCTGGGGCCAACGTCCTGACTTTC CASSLEVAPLSSGANVLTF
TRBJ2-1 13 . . TRBV7-2 TGTGCCAGCAGCCCTAGAAACTGGAATGAGCAGTTCTTC CASSPRNWNEQFF
TRBJ2-6 17 . . TRBV28 TGTGCCAGCAGATATAGGAGGGCACTGCCTGGGGCCAACGTCCTGACTTTC CASRYRRALPGANVLTF
TRBJ2-7 15 TRBD1 . TRBV4-1 TGCGCCAGCAGCCGAATTGGACAGGAATCCTACGAGCAGTACTTC CASSRIGQESYEQYF
TRBJ2-5 14 TRBD1 . TRBV4-1 TGCGCCAGCAGCCATAAACCAAAGGGGACAGGGGAGTACTTC CASSHKPKGTGEYF
TRBJ2-1 14 TRBD2 . TRBV6-2/TRBV6-3 TGTGCCAGCAATCGGGGACTAGCAAGCAATGAGCAGTTCTTC CASNRGLASNEQFF
TRBJ1-1 12 . . TRBV29-1 TGCAGCGTTGAAGACCAGGGACTTCAAGCTTTCTTT CSVEDQGLQAFF
TRBJ1-2 13 . . TRBV9 TGTGCCAGCAGCGTAGTCCCCGGAGATGGCTACACCTTC CASSVVPGDGYTF
TRBJ1-1 11 . . TRBV29-1 TGCAGCGTTGGTGAGAACACTGAAGCTTTCTTT CSVGENTEAFF
TRBJ2-7 13 . . TRBV29-1 TGCAGCGGCAGACTAGAGAGCTCCTACGAGCAGTACTTC CSGRLESSYEQYF
TRBJ1-1 14 . once TRBV27 TGTGCCAGCAGTTTATCGAGAGGGATTGCTGAAGCTTTCTTT CASSLSRGIAEAFF